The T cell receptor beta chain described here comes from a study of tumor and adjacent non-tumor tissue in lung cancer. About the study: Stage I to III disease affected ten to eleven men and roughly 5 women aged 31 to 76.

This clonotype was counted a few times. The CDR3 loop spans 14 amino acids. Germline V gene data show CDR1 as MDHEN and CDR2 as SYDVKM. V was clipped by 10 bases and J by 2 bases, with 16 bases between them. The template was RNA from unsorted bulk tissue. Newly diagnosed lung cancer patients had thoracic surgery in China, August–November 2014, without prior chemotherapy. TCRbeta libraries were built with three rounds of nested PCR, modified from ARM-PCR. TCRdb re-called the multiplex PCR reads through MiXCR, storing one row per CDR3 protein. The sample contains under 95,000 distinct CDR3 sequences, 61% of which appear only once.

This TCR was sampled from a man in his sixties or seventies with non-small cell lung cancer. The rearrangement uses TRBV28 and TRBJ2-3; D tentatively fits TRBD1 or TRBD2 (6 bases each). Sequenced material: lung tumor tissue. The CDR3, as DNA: TGTGCCACCCTAGAGGGGGGTGACACAGATACGCAGTATTTT. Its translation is CATLEGGDTDTQYF. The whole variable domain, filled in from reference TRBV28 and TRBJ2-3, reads DVKVTQSSRYLVKRTGEKVFLECVQDMDHENMFWYRQDPGLGLRLIYFSYDVKMKEKGDIPEGYSVSREKKERFSLILESASTNQTSMYLCATLEGGDTDTQYFGPGTRLTVL.